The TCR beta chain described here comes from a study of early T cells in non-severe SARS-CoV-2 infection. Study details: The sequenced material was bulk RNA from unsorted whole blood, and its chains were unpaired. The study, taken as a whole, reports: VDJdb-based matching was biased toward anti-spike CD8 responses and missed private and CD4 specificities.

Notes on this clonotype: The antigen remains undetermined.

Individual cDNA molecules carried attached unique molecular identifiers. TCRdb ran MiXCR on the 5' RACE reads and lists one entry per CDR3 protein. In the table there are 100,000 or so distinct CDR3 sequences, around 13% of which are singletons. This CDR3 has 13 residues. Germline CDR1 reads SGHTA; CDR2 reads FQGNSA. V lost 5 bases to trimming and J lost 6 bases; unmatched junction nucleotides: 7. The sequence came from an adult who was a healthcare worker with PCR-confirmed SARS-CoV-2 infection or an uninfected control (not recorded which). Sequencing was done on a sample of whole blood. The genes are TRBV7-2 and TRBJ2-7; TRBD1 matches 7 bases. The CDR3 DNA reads TGTGCCAGCAGCCCAGACACAGGGGCCGAGCAGTACTTC. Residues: CASSPDTGAEQYF. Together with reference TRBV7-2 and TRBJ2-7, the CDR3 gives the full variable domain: GAGVSQSPSNKVTEKGKDVELRCDPISGHTALYWYRQSLGQGLEFLIYFQGNSAPDKSGLPSDRFSAERTGGSVSTLTIQRTQQEDSAVYLCASSPDTGAEQYFGPGTRLTVT.